Below are 8 T cell receptor beta chains sequenced from a single sample in a study of T-cell reconstitution after alpha-beta-depleted transplantation in children. Unique molecular identifiers were built into the TCRbeta library. A single record per CDR3 protein comes from TCRdb applying MiXCR to the PCR reads. The repertoire has 700,000 to 950,000 distinct CDR3 sequences, around 17% of them found once; the top ten carry roughly 5%. The source was PBMCs, mostly from graft donor cells, collected 360 days after TCRalphabeta/CD19-depleted stem cell transplant. These receptors all stem from a male patient aged 5 to 17 who had a stem cell transplant for acute lymphoblastic leukemia, so the T cells may come from the graft donor.

The chain combines TRBV29-1 with TRBJ2-1; 13 bases fit TRBD2. The CDR3 length is 16 residues. The germline V gene encodes CDR1 SQVTM and CDR2 ANQGSEA. Unmatched junction bases numbered 9, after V lost 2 bases and J lost 8 bases. This CDR3 reads CSVEPRTSGSIHEQFF. In DNA, the CDR3 is TGCAGCGTTGAACCCAGGACTAGCGGGAGTATCCATGAGCAGTTCTTC.

The table lists this clonotype with a few counts. The rearrangement joins TRBV7-8 to TRBJ1-4, with 10 bases fitting TRBD1. CDR1 and CDR2 (germline): SGHVS, FQNEAQ. Trimming at V came to 5 bases and at J to 7 bases, leaving 10 bases not matched to a gene. The CDR3 extends over 16 amino acids. CDR3: CASSNRGQGLGEKLFF. As DNA, the CDR3 is TGTGCCAGCAGCAACCGGGGACAGGGGCTCGGTGAAAAACTGTTTTTT.

This clonotype appeared a few times. The CDR3 spells CASSLLEYQETQYF. CDR3 DNA sequence: TGTGCCAGCAGTTTATTGGAGTACCAAGAGACCCAGTACTTC. The chain carries TRBV28 and TRBJ2-5; D uncertain. This CDR3 has 14 residues. Germline V gene lookup returns CDR1 MDHEN and CDR2 SYDVKM. Trimming shortened V by 1 base and J by 0 bases, and 6 bases separated the two germline ends.

This clonotype has more than one count but fewer than ten. The J gene is TRBJ2-5, the V gene TRBV11-2; 9 nucleotides agree with TRBD2. The trim removed 1 base at V and 7 bases at J, leaving 13 bases unmatched. Germline V gene lookup returns CDR1 SGHAT and CDR2 FQNNGV. The CDR3 sequence is 17 residues long. The CDR3, as DNA: TGTGCCAGCAGCTTAGGTAGCCTAGCGGGGAGAGGGGTGACCCAGTACTTC. Its protein product is CASSLGSLAGRGVTQYF.

The chain has TRBV5-1 and TRBJ2-1, with 11 positions matching TRBD2. This CDR3 contains 14 residues. Trimming cost V 5 bases and J 7 bases; bases outside gene matches: 5. Looked up from germline, CDR1 is SGHRS and CDR2 is YFSETQ. The CDR3 DNA is TGCGCCAGCAGACTAGCGGGAGTCTGGAATGAGCAGTTCTTC. Its protein is CASRLAGVWNEQFF.

V usage is TRBV5-1 and J usage is TRBJ2-7; TRBD2 matches at 7 bases. Germline CDR1 SGHRS, CDR2 YFSETQ. Trimming took 4 bases from V and 4 from J; bases not matched to a gene: 11. The CDR3 consists of 15 residues. The CDR3 nucleotides are TGCGCCAGCAGCCTCGCGAATCGGGGACTATACGAGCAGTACTTC. Its translation: CASSLANRGLYEQYF. Together with reference TRBV5-1 and TRBJ2-7, the CDR3 gives the full variable domain: KAGVTQTPRYLIKTRGQQVTLSCSPISGHRSVSWYQQTPGQGLQFLFEYFSETQRNKGNFPGRFSGRQFSNSRSEMNVSTLELGDSALYLCASSLANRGLYEQYFGPGTRLTVT.

The chain combines TRBV5-1 with TRBJ2-1; 7 bases align to TRBD2. This CDR3 has 15 amino acids. CDR1 is SGHRS, CDR2 YFSETQ, per germline. V gave up 0 bases and J gave up 9 bases; unmatched junction bases: 9. CDR3: CASSLEWEGWGEQFF. The CDR3 bases are TGCGCCAGCAGCTTGGAATGGGAGGGTTGGGGTGAGCAGTTCTTC. Drawing the rest from reference TRBV5-1 and TRBJ2-1, the complete variable domain is KAGVTQTPRYLIKTRGQQVTLSCSPISGHRSVSWYQQTPGQGLQFLFEYFSETQRNKGNFPGRFSGRQFSNSRSEMNVSTLELGDSALYLCASSLEWEGWGEQFFGPGTRLTVL.

The chain recombines TRBV10-3 with TRBJ2-1; TRBD2 might be the D (6 bases). The germline CDR1 and CDR2 sequences are ENHRY and SYGVKD. Trimming removed 6 bases at V and 5 bases at J, with 23 bases between. This CDR3 region has 17 residues. This chain's CDR3 is CAIRPPFGGGSDNEQFF. As DNA, the CDR3 is TGTGCCATCAGACCCCCTTTTGGGGGAGGTTCCGACAATGAGCAGTTCTTC.